The 26 T cell receptor beta chains below all came from one sample that was sequenced in a study of T cell repertoires in cytomegalovirus infection. TCRdb ran MiXCR on the reads and lists one entry per CDR3 protein. The sample contains some 300,000 distinct CDR3 sequences, 9.6% of which appear only once. Sequences were obtained from PBMCs. These TCRs come from a human donor in good health (CMV status not recorded). Some clones in this sample may be carry-over from other donors' samples.

This clonotype was detected many times. V and J are TRBV28 and TRBJ2-5; 10 bases agree with TRBD1. V gave up 5 bases and J gave up 4 bases; unmatched junction bases: 4. Germline values: CDR1 MDHEN, CDR2 SYDVKM. The CDR3 runs to 14 residues. The CDR3 DNA follows: TGTGCCAGCAGTCACGACAGGGGGCGAGAGACCCAGTACTTC. Translation gives CASSHDRGRETQYF. Full variable domain (outside the CDR3, taken from reference TRBV28 and TRBJ2-5): DVKVTQSSRYLVKRTGEKVFLECVQDMDHENMFWYRQDPGLGLRLIYFSYDVKMKEKGDIPEGYSVSREKKERFSLILESASTNQTSMYLCASSHDRGRETQYFGPGTRLLVL.

The rearrangement links TRBV6-2 or TRBV6-3 to TRBJ1-2; possible D gene TRBD1, 5 bases. Per the germline V gene, CDR1 is MNHEY and CDR2 is SVGEGT. V was shortened by 0 bases and J by 2 bases, with 16 bases between the two germline ends. The CDR3 totals 17 residues. As DNA, the CDR3 is TGTGCCAGCAGTTACTCGAGTTCAGGGTTGAACAACTATGGCTACACCTTC. Translation: CASSYSSSGLNNYGYTF.

A few counts support this clonotype. V gene TRBV23-1 combines with J gene TRBJ2-5, with 8 bases aligning to TRBD1. TRBV23-1 is an ORF, and what it does is uncertain. The CDR3 totals 18 residues. With 0 bases clipped from V and 6 bases from J, the junction kept 15 bases outside the gene matches. DNA of the CDR3: TGCGCCAGCAGTCAATCGACAGGGGCGATAAGTAGGCGACAGACCCAGTACTTC. Its protein is CASSQSTGAISRRQTQYF.

Many counts were recorded for this clonotype. The chain joins TRBV28 to TRBJ1-2; 7 bases are shared with TRBD1. The CDR3 covers 15 residues. The junction had 13 bases not matched to a gene; V was cut back by 6 bases and J by 6 bases. Germline V lookup: CDR1 MDHEN, CDR2 SYDVKM. For the CDR3, the DNA is TGTGCCAGCAGACCCGGACAGGTGGGGGGGGATGGCTACACCTTC. Its protein product is CASRPGQVGGDGYTF.

This clonotype was detected many times. The J gene is TRBJ2-1, the V gene TRBV4-3, with 7 bases aligning to TRBD1. The CDR3 consists of 15 residues. With V trimmed by 0 bases and J by 6 bases, 5 bases remained unmatched. CDR1 and CDR2 (germline): LGHNA, YSLEER. The CDR3 reads CASSQEWTGTNEQFF. The CDR3, as DNA: TGCGCCAGCAGCCAAGAGTGGACAGGCACCAATGAGCAGTTCTTC.

This clonotype was found many times. The chain employs TRBV7-9 and TRBJ1-5; TRBD1 agrees at 9 bases. Trimming took 4 bases from V and 2 from J; bases not matched to a gene: 3. The CDR3 covers 15 residues. Germline V gene lookup returns CDR1 SEHNR and CDR2 FQNEAQ (reference sequence). The DNA of the CDR3 is TGTGCCAGCAGCTGGGGACAGGGAGGCAATCAGCCCCAGCATTTT. Its translation: CASSWGQGGNQPQHF.

This clonotype occurred many times. This chain joins TRBV6-2 or TRBV6-3 and TRBJ2-4; D is undetermined. Trimming pared 5 bases from V and 0 bases from J, leaving 8 bases between. CDR3 length equals 14 residues. Germline CDR1 MNHEY, CDR2 SVGEGT. As DNA, the CDR3 is TGTGCCAGCAGTCAGCAGTTAGCCAAAAACATTCAGTACTTC. Amino acid sequence: CASSQQLAKNIQYF.

This clonotype was detected many times. The chain has TRBV28 and TRBJ2-2, with 8 positions matching TRBD1. V shed 5 bases and J 0 bases; nucleotides not matched to a gene: 2. The length of the CDR3 is 15 residues. Germline V gene sequence: CDR1 MDHEN, CDR2 SYDVKM. The CDR3 is CASSPTGANTGELFF. The CDR3 DNA is TGTGCCAGCAGTCCGACAGGGGCGAACACCGGGGAGCTGTTTTTT. Complete variable domain (other parts from reference TRBV28 and TRBJ2-2): DVKVTQSSRYLVKRTGEKVFLECVQDMDHENMFWYRQDPGLGLRLIYFSYDVKMKEKGDIPEGYSVSREKKERFSLILESASTNQTSMYLCASSPTGANTGELFFGEGSRLTVL.

This clonotype has at least ten counts. The chain employs TRBV4-1 and TRBJ2-5, with 7 bases matching TRBD2. The CDR3 length is 16 residues. Germline assignment: CDR1 MGHRA and CDR2 YSYEKL. V trimming: 0 bases; J trimming: 4 bases; junction bases outside the gene matches: 8. CDR3 loop: CASSQDPGGRGETQYF. The CDR3 coding sequence is TGCGCCAGCAGCCAAGATCCGGGGGGAAGGGGAGAGACCCAGTACTTC.

This clonotype has at least ten counts. The J gene is TRBJ2-5, the V gene TRBV7-2; unclear D gene. Germline-derived CDR1 and CDR2 are SGHTA and FQGNSA. CDR3 length: 14 amino acids. V was cut by 1 base and J by 1 base, with 7 bases left in between. The CDR3, as DNA: TGTGCCAGCAGCTTAGGGCAGATCCAAGAGACCCAGTACTTC. This sequence encodes CASSLGQIQETQYF.

This clonotype has a count of ten or more. V gene TRBV7-2 combines with J gene TRBJ2-5; TRBD1 is a possible D gene (7 bases). Germline lookup yields CDR1 SGHTA and CDR2 FQGNSA. The CDR3 contains 17 residues. V lost 1 base and J 1 base, leaving 16 bases between the germline ends. The CDR3 nucleotides are TGTGCCAGCAGCTTAGGGGGAGCAGGGGGGCTCCAAGAGACCCAGTACTTC. Translating gives CASSLGGAGGLQETQYF. Supplemented by reference TRBV7-2 and TRBJ2-5, the full variable domain reads GAGVSQSPSNKVTEKGKDVELRCDPISGHTALYWYRQSLGQGLEFLIYFQGNSAPDKSGLPSDRFSAERTGGSVSTLTIQRTQQEDSAVYLCASSLGGAGGLQETQYFGPGTRLLVL.

This chain joins TRBV19 and TRBJ2-1, with TRBD1 matching over 10 bases. The CDR3 covers 14 residues. Germline V gene lookup returns CDR1 LNHDA and CDR2 SQIVND (reference sequence). Trimming at V came to 5 bases and at J to 9 bases, leaving 7 bases not matched to a gene. For the CDR3, the DNA is TGTGCCAGTAGTTTAGGACAGGGGGTTGGTGAGCAGTTCTTC. Translated, it gives CASSLGQGVGEQFF.

This clonotype was seen repeatedly, ten times or more. V usage is TRBV20-1 and J usage is TRBJ2-5, with D perhaps matching TRBD1 (6 bases). CDR1 DFQATT and CDR2 SNEGSKA come from the germline V gene (reference sequence). This CDR3 contains 15 residues. The V gene lost 1 base and the J gene lost 5 bases, with 17 bases spanning the gap. The CDR3 sequence: CSARAPGQGTETQYF. The DNA of the CDR3 is TGCAGTGCTAGAGCTCCGGGACAAGGGACCGAGACCCAGTACTTC.

The sample holds many counts of this clonotype. The V and J genes are TRBV7-8 and TRBJ1-2; TRBD1 matches at 11 bases. The germline CDR1 and CDR2 sequences are SGHVS and FQNEAQ. V was clipped by 5 bases and J by 7 bases; unmatched bases: 6. The CDR3 has 14 amino acids. The CDR3 sequence is CASSPWTGGLGYTF. The CDR3 DNA follows: TGTGCCAGCAGCCCATGGACAGGGGGCCTTGGCTACACCTTC.

V gene TRBV29-1 combines with J gene TRBJ1-3, with D possibly matching TRBD1 (6 bases). V was clipped by 6 bases and J by 4 bases, with 22 bases between them. The CDR3 length is 16 residues. Germline V gene sequence: CDR1 SQVTM, CDR2 ANQGSEA. The CDR3 DNA sequence: TGCAGCGTCCAACACCAGACAGGACTTGTCGGAAACACCATATATTTT. It is translated as CSVQHQTGLVGNTIYF.

The chain couples TRBV10-3 to TRBJ2-5; D is possibly TRBD1 (6 bases). This CDR3 comprises 14 residues. Trimming took 6 bases from V and 2 from J, leaving 13 bases between them. Germline V gene data show CDR1 as ENHRY and CDR2 as SYGVKD. The CDR3: CAIRGSGTQETQYF. CDR3 DNA sequence: TGTGCCATCAGGGGGTCCGGGACACAAGAGACCCAGTACTTC.

In this sample, this clonotype turned up many times. The chain carries TRBV6-5 and TRBJ1-1; possibly TRBD1 for D (5 bases). V was shortened by 2 bases and J by 11 bases, with 9 bases between the two germline ends. The CDR3 has 11 amino acids. CDR1 is MNHEY, CDR2 SVGAGI, per germline. CDR3 bases: TGTGCCAGCAGTTACAGAGGGGTGGCTTTCTTT. It encodes CASSYRGVAFF.

The table lists this clonotype with many counts. The V gene is TRBV7-2, the J gene TRBJ2-7; D gene unclear. Trimming cost V 3 bases and J 3 bases, with 9 bases left between them. The CDR3 runs 13 residues. Germline assignment: CDR1 SGHTA and CDR2 FQGNSA. The CDR3 loop is CASSFLASYEQYF. As DNA, the CDR3 is TGTGCCAGCAGCTTTTTAGCTAGCTACGAGCAGTACTTC.

This clonotype was counted many times. This chain connects TRBV7-2 to TRBJ1-5, with D perhaps TRBD1 (6 bases). The length of the CDR3 is 15 residues. Germline assignment: CDR1 SGHTA and CDR2 FQGNSA. Trimming stripped 3 bases from V and 7 bases from J, with 16 bases between. Written as DNA, the CDR3 is TGTGCCAGCAGCTTGGTCGGGGGCAGTACCCAGCCCCAGCATTTT. Translation: CASSLVGGSTQPQHF.

V is TRBV6-5 and J is TRBJ2-3; TRBD2 matches at 12 bases. The CDR3 loop spans 19 amino acids. Germline V gives CDR1 MNHEY, CDR2 SVGAGI. J lost 3 bases, V lost 1 base, and 11 bases had no gene match. For the CDR3, the DNA is TGTGCCAGCAGTTACTATCCCTCCCCTAGCGGGGGGGGAACAGATACGCAGTATTTT. It yields the protein CASSYYPSPSGGGTDTQYF.

V usage is TRBV6-5 and J usage is TRBJ2-3, with no clear D. Looked up from germline, CDR1 is MNHEY and CDR2 is SVGAGI. The CDR3 length is 13 residues. V lost 1 base and J 6 bases, leaving 8 bases between the germline ends. CDR3 nucleotide sequence: TGTGCCAGCAGTTACTACGGTTCGGATACGCAGTATTTT. This sequence encodes CASSYYGSDTQYF.

This clonotype was observed at least ten times. The chain has TRBV6-1 and TRBJ1-4, with D possibly matching TRBD1 (5 bases). V lost 1 base to trimming and J lost 0 bases, with 12 bases between them. Germline V gene data show CDR1 as MNHNS and CDR2 as SASEGT. The CDR3 loop spans 17 amino acids. This CDR3 reads CASSEGGNFATNEKLFF. The CDR3 DNA reads TGTGCCAGCAGTGAAGGGGGGAACTTCGCAACTAATGAAAAACTGTTTTTT.

This clonotype was detected many times. The rearrangement joins TRBV7-2 to TRBJ2-2, with 7 nucleotides matching TRBD1. The CDR3 covers 15 residues. Germline loops: CDR1 SGHTA, CDR2 FQGNSA. With V trimmed by 5 bases and J by 0 bases, 3 bases remained unmatched. This chain's CDR3 is CASSPQGANTGELFF. The DNA for the CDR3 is TGTGCCAGCAGCCCGCAGGGGGCGAACACCGGGGAGCTGTTTTTT.

This clonotype has at least ten counts. The gene calls are TRBV2 and TRBJ2-5, with 7 bases matching TRBD2. Trimming at V came to 2 bases and at J to 1 base, leaving 4 bases not matched to a gene. CDR1 is SNHLY, CDR2 FYNNEI, per germline. This CDR3 has 15 residues. The chain's CDR3 is CASSEWSGGQETQYF. DNA for the CDR3: TGTGCCAGCAGTGAATGGTCGGGGGGCCAAGAGACCCAGTACTTC.

The chain uses TRBV5-6 and TRBJ1-6; 10 bases are shared with TRBD1. J gave up 9 bases and V 2 bases, and 5 bases lay outside the gene matches. The CDR3 has 15 residues. Germline-derived CDR1 and CDR2 are SGHDT and YYEEEE. The CDR3 region is CASSFGTGVGSPLHF. CDR3 DNA sequence: TGTGCCAGCAGCTTCGGGACAGGGGTAGGTTCACCCCTCCACTTT. Variable domain in full (rest from reference TRBV5-6 and TRBJ1-6): DAGVTQSPTHLIKTRGQQVTLRCSPKSGHDTVSWYQQALGQGPQFIFQYYEEEERQRGNFPDRFSGHQFPNYSSELNVNALLLGDSALYLCASSFGTGVGSPLHFGNGTRLTVT.

This clonotype showed up many times. The chain links TRBV6-2 or TRBV6-3 to TRBJ1-1; D possibly corresponds to TRBD1 (6 bases). CDR1 and CDR2 from the germline V gene are MNHEY and SVGEGT. The CDR3 sequence is 20 residues long. The V end lost 2 bases, the J end lost 1 base, and 26 bases lay between the germline ends. CDR3 protein: CASSYGTIRISKRRNTEAFF. CDR3 coding DNA: TGTGCCAGCAGTTACGGGACAATCAGAATATCAAAAAGGCGGAACACTGAAGCTTTCTTT.